This T cell receptor beta chain was found in a study of blood T cell repertoires in COVID-19. Study-level information: Nucleic acid was either cDNA or gDNA, and it came from T cells, B-cell-depleted T cells, or PBMCs.

The CDR3 runs to 15 residues. V was clipped by 7 bases and J by 5 bases; unmatched bases: 11. The V gene's germline CDR1 is SGHTS and CDR2 YDEGEE. How the authors handled the data: Quantification of nucleated cells was approximated via reference gene primer amplification. Sequencing used immunoSEQ multiplex PCR; TCRdb keeps in-frame clones, though not all of them. V, J and clone size are those of that table, while D and trimming were read from the DNA. This table has roughly 60,000 clones, 78% appearing once. This clone was seen only once. This clonotype was sampled from a human donor in a cohort sampled during active COVID-19. Sequencing was done on a sample of peripheral blood. The J gene is TRBJ2-2, the V gene TRBV5-8, with TRBD2 identical over 7 bases. The CDR3 loop is CASLRGDLRTGELFF. The CDR3 region has the DNA TGTGCCAGCCTCCGGGGGGACCTGAGGACCGGGGAGCTGTTTTTT.